This TCR beta chain was recorded in a study of shared clonotypes between healthy human individuals. J gave up 5 bases and V 7 bases, and 7 bases lay outside the gene matches. Germline loops: CDR1 MDHEN, CDR2 SYDVKM. The CDR3 runs to 14 residues. The method was immunoSEQ multiplex PCR; TCRdb's version includes in-frame clones alone and lacks a portion of them. The profile shows hundreds of thousands of clones, 60% to 80% of them singletons. Sequencing was performed on memory CD4+ T cells sorted from blood. The subset is: CD45RA-negative fraction. This chain connects TRBV28 to TRBJ2-7; 11 nucleotides agree with TRBD2. The receptor's source is a woman aged 30 to 39 in good health. CDR3 residues: CASIGLLAGDEQYF. CDR3 coding DNA: TGTGCCAGCATAGGGTTACTAGCGGGAGACGAGCAGTACTTC. The entire variable domain, with the rest obtained from reference TRBV28 and TRBJ2-7, is as follows: DVKVTQSSRYLVKRTGEKVFLECVQDMDHENMFWYRQDPGLGLRLIYFSYDVKMKEKGDIPEGYSVSREKKERFSLILESASTNQTSMYLCASIGLLAGDEQYFGPGTRLTVT.